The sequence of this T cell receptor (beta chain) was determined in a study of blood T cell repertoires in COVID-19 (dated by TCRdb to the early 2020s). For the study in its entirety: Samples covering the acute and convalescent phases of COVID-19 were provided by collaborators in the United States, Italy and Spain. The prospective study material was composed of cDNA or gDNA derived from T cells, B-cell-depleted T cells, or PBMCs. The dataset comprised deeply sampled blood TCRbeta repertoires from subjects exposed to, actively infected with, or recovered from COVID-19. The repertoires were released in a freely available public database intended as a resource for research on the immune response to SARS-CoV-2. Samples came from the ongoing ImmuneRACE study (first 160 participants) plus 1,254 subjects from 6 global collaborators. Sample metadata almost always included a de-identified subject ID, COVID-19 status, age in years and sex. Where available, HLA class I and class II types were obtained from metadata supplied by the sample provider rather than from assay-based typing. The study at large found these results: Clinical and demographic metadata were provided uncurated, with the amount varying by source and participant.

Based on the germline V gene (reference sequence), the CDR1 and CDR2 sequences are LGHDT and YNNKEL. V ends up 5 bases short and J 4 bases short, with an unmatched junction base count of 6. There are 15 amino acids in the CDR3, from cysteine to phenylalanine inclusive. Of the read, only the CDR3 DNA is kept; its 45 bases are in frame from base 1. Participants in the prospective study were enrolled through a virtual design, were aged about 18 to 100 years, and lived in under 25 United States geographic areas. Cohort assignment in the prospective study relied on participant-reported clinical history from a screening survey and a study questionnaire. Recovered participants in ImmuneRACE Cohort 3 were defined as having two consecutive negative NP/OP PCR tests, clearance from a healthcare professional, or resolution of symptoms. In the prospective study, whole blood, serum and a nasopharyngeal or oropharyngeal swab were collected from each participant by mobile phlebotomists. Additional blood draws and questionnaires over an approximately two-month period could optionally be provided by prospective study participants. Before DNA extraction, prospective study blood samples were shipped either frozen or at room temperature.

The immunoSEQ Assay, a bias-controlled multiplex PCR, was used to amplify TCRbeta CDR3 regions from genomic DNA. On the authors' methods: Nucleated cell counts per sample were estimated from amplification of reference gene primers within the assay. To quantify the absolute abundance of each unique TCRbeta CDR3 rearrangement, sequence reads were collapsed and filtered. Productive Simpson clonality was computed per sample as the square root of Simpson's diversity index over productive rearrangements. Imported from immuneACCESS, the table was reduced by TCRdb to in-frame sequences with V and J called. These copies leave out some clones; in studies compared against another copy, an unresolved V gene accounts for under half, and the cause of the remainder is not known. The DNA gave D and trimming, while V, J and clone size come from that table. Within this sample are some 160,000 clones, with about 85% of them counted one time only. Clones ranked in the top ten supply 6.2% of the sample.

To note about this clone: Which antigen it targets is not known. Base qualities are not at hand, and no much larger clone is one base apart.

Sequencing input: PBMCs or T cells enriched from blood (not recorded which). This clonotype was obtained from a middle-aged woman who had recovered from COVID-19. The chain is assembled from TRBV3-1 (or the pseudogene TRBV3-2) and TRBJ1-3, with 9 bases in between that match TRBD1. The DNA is TGTGCCAGCAGCAACACAGGGGGCTCGGGAAACACCATATATTTT. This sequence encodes CASSNTGGSGNTIYF.